The 21 T cell receptor beta chains below were found in one sample sequenced in a study of T cells in Graves' hyperthyroidism and ophthalmopathy. Authors of the study amplified TCR beta CDR3 regions from RNA transcripts. TCR CDR3 regions were first amplified by RT-PCR with HTBI primers. TCRdb re-derived calls from the multiplex PCR reads in MiXCR, one entry per CDR3 protein. The top ten hold roughly 19% of the sample, which has roughly 500,000 distinct CDR3 sequences, about 43% seen once. Sequencing was performed on peripheral blood or thyroid tissue (not recorded which). The receptors derive from an adult woman with Graves' disease, either hyperthyroidism or ophthalmopathy (not recorded which).

This clonotype showed up many times. This chain joins TRBV5-1 and TRBJ2-7; possible D gene TRBD1, 6 bases. The CDR3 runs to 16 residues. V dropped 0 bases and J dropped 7 bases, with 20 bases sitting between them. The germline V gene has CDR1 SGHRS and CDR2 YFSETQ. CDR3 DNA: TGCGCCAGCAGCTTGGTCGGGTACAGGGTGGAATTTGAGCAGTACTTC. This gives the protein CASSLVGYRVEFEQYF.

The chain combines TRBV7-2 with TRBJ2-5; 15 bases map to TRBD2. V gave up 5 bases and J gave up 5 bases; unmatched junction bases: 9. The CDR3 runs 17 residues. From germline, CDR1 is SGHTA and CDR2 FQGNSA. CDR3 loop: CASSQGLAGGLRETQYF. In DNA form, the CDR3 reads TGTGCCAGCAGCCAGGGACTAGCGGGAGGTTTACGGGAGACCCAGTACTTC.

On this clonotype: This may be a read error, as it is one base from a much larger clone. J is TRBJ2-2 and V is TRBV13; no clear D. Trimming took off 6 bases at V and 4 bases at J, with 12 bases between the two ends. This CDR3 has 14 residues. CDR1 PRHDT and CDR2 FYEKMQ come from the germline V gene (reference sequence). The CDR3 sequence: CASRFGPLTGELFF. CDR3 bases: TGTGCCAGCAGATTCGGACCCCTCACCGGGGAGCTGTTTTTT.

This chain uses TRBV7-9 with TRBJ1-1, with D hard to call. Germline V gene sequence: CDR1 SEHNR, CDR2 FQNEAQ (reference sequence). V lost 1 base and J 6 bases, leaving 9 bases between the germline ends. The CDR3 is 13 residues long. The CDR3 reads CASSLEWVAEAFF. The CDR3 region has the DNA TGTGCCAGCAGCTTAGAGTGGGTTGCTGAAGCTTTCTTT.

The chain couples TRBV24-1 to TRBJ1-4; no reliable D call. Per germline, CDR1 KGHDR and CDR2 SFDVKD. Deletions cut 8 bases from V and 0 bases from J, with 9 bases between. This CDR3 comprises 14 residues. The chain's CDR3 is CATILTATNEKLFF. The DNA for the CDR3 is TGTGCCACCATCCTTACCGCAACTAATGAAAAACTGTTTTTT.

A remark on this clonotype: A read error is possible here, since a much larger clone lies one base away. This chain connects TRBV20-1 to TRBJ2-2; TRBD2 is a possible D gene (6 bases). The CDR3 is 17 amino acids. Germline lookup yields CDR1 DFQATT and CDR2 SNEGSKA (reference sequence). CDR3 bases: TGCAGTGCTAGAGCCCCAGCTGGGGGGACGAACGCCGGGGAGCTGTTTTTT. Translated, it gives CSARAPAGGTNAGELFF.

V and J are TRBV5-1 and TRBJ1-2; 7 bases match TRBD1. The V segment lost 4 bases and the J segment 7 bases; nucleotides outside the gene matches: 7. CDR1 and CDR2 from the germline V gene are SGHRS and YFSETQ. The CDR3 is made up of 13 amino acids. The CDR3 sequence: CASSRWGQSGYTF. The CDR3 nucleotides read TGCGCCAGCAGCCGCTGGGGACAGAGTGGCTACACCTTC.

This clonotype was seen at least ten times. This rearrangement joins TRBV30 to TRBJ1-2, with 8 bases lining up with TRBD1. This CDR3 region has 12 residues. The germline V gene encodes CDR1 GTSNPN and CDR2 SVGIG (reference sequence). J gave up 8 bases and V 5 bases, and 7 bases lay outside the gene matches. For the CDR3, the DNA is TGTGCCTGGGCAGACAGGGGTTACGGCTACACCTTC. As protein: CAWADRGYGYTF.

This clonotype was counted many times. This rearrangement joins TRBV6-1 to TRBJ2-7, with 12 bases fitting TRBD1. Germline CDR1 MNHNS, CDR2 SASEGT. This CDR3 has 13 residues. V lost 3 bases to trimming and J lost 8 bases; unmatched junction nucleotides: 2. CDR3 sequence reads: CASSDGTGGKQYF. The CDR3 nucleotides are TGTGCCAGCAGTGACGGGACAGGGGGCAAGCAGTACTTC.

This clonotype was recorded a few times. The chain combines TRBV7-8 with TRBJ2-2; no reliable D call. Germline loops: CDR1 SGHVS, CDR2 FQNEAQ. V was clipped by 6 bases and J by 5 bases, with 19 bases between them. The CDR3 contains 16 residues. CDR3 sequence (DNA): TGTGCCAGCAGTACCCCTGGAAAAACGGCAACCGGGGAGCTGTTTTTT. Translating gives CASSTPGKTATGELFF.

For this clonotype: A single base separates this from a much larger clone, so it may be a read error. This chain uses TRBV6-2 or TRBV6-3 with TRBJ2-7; D might be TRBD1 (6 bases). Germline values: CDR1 MNHEY, CDR2 SVGEGT. The CDR3 covers 13 residues. CDR3 coding DNA: TGTGCCAGCAAAACAGGGATCAACTACGAGCACTACTTC. Residues: CASKTGINYEHYF.

This sequence joins TRBV29-1 and TRBJ1-1; 7 positions match TRBD1. The V segment lost 8 bases and the J segment 3 bases; nucleotides outside the gene matches: 9. This CDR3 has 13 amino acids. Germline V lookup: CDR1 SQVTM, CDR2 ANQGSEA. CDR3 in DNA: TGCAGCTGCCAGGGGGGGGGCGACACTGAAGCTTTCTTT. Translating it yields CSCQGGGDTEAFF. The whole variable domain, filled in from reference TRBV29-1 and TRBJ1-1, reads SAVISQKPSRDICQRGTSLTIQCQVDSQVTMMFWYRQQPGQSLTLIATANQGSEATYESGFVIDKFPISRPNLTFSTLTVSNMSPEDSSIYLCSCQGGGDTEAFFGQGTRLTVV.

This clonotype came up many times. V usage is TRBV18 and J usage is TRBJ1-1, with D perhaps matching TRBD1 (5 bases). Trimming cost V 3 bases and J 2 bases, with 10 bases left between them. This CDR3 spans 14 amino acids. CDR1 is KGHSH and CDR2 is LQKENI in the germline V gene. The CDR3 is CASSPTEHNTEAFF. CDR3 bases: TGTGCCAGCTCACCGACAGAACACAACACTGAAGCTTTCTTT.

As regards this clonotype: A read error may be the cause here, since a much bigger clone is one base away. The chain couples TRBV12-3 or TRBV12-4 to TRBJ2-7; possible D gene TRBD2, 6 bases. This CDR3 spans 13 amino acids. V lost 1 base and J lost 9, with 13 bases in between. CDR3 nucleotides: TGTGCCAGCAGTTTAGGCGGCAGGGAGGCGCAGTACTTC. It translates to CASSLGGREAQYF.

This clonotype was recorded many times. This sequence joins TRBV7-8 and TRBJ1-1, with D possibly being TRBD1 (6 bases). The V end was cut by 5 bases, the J end by 3 bases, with 19 bases between. From germline, CDR1 is SGHVS and CDR2 FQNEAQ. CDR3 size: 16 residues. CDR3 sequence reads: CASSQKPGTLDTEAFF. Here the CDR3 DNA reads TGTGCCAGCAGCCAGAAACCCGGGACACTTGACACTGAAGCTTTCTTT.

The gene calls are TRBV13 and TRBJ1-1; D is uncertain. This CDR3 has 14 residues. Germline CDR1 and CDR2: PRHDT and FYEKMQ (reference sequence). V lost 0 bases, J lost 3 bases, and 8 bases lay in between. CDR3 sequence reads: CASSLGYGDTEAFF. The DNA of the CDR3 is TGTGCCAGCAGCTTAGGTTACGGGGACACTGAAGCTTTCTTT.

CDR3 bases: TGTGCCAGCAGCCTGAACCCTTTGGACAGGGTGGCGGAGACCCAGTACTTC. It is translated as CASSLNPLDRVAETQYF. The rearrangement links TRBV5-5 to TRBJ2-5; TRBD1 matches at 8 bases. CDR1 is SGHKS, CDR2 YYEKEE, per germline (reference sequence). The CDR3 has 17 amino acids. The junction had 16 bases not matched to a gene; V was cut back by 4 bases and J by 5 bases.

This clonotype occurred many times. The chain employs TRBV5-4 and TRBJ2-7, with 10 nucleotides matching TRBD1. Germline V gene lookup returns CDR1 SGHNT and CDR2 YYREEE (reference sequence). The V segment lost 4 bases and the J segment 3 bases; nucleotides outside the gene matches: 7. The CDR3 is made up of 15 amino acids. The CDR3 coding sequence is TGTGCCAGCAGCGGCGACAGGGGGCGGTTCTACGAGCAGTACTTC. Its protein product is CASSGDRGRFYEQYF.

This sequence joins TRBV24-1 and TRBJ1-1; TRBD1 matches at 7 bases. CDR3 length equals 15 residues. V lost 11 bases and J lost 5; bases outside the gene matches: 16. The germline V gene has CDR1 KGHDR and CDR2 SFDVKD. The CDR3 here is CASPSRGGVGTEAFF. In nucleotides, the CDR3 is TGTGCCAGCCCTTCCAGGGGGGGGGTGGGGACTGAAGCTTTCTTT.

This chain joins TRBV20-1 and TRBJ2-7; D is possibly TRBD1 (5 bases). The last part of the DNA fits TRBJ2-1 better; the J call may be wrong. CDR3 length: 13 residues. CDR1 and CDR2 from the germline V gene are DFQATT and SNEGSKA (reference sequence). This CDR3 reads CSASRGSLGEQFF. DNA of the CDR3: TGCAGTGCTAGTAGGGGTTCTTTGGGCGAGCAGTTCTTC.

This clonotype was seen many times. V is TRBV20-1 and J is TRBJ1-4, with D unresolved. The CDR3 runs to 12 residues. Trimming cost V 8 bases and J 8 bases, with 15 bases left between them. The V gene's germline CDR1 is DFQATT and CDR2 SNEGSKA (reference sequence). CDR3 protein: CSPKGPREKLFF. CDR3 in DNA: TGCAGTCCCAAGGGCCCTAGGGAAAAACTGTTTTTT.